This passage covers 3 T cell receptor beta chains from one sample sequenced in a study of cytomegalovirus exposure and HLA in healthy donors. With 60 Vbeta and 13 Jbeta primers, the PCR was carried out. Assay: immunoSEQ multiplex PCR; the TCRdb copy retains only in-frame clones and omits some. The sample holds about 120,000 clones, about 84% seen once. Material: PBMCs. The source of these receptors is a man in his late teens or twenties in good health and CMV-seropositive.

The rearrangement links TRBV5-5 to TRBJ1-5; 7 bases agree with TRBD1. The V segment lost 2 bases and the J segment 4 bases; nucleotides outside the gene matches: 12. Germline-derived CDR1 and CDR2 are SGHKS and YYEKEE (reference sequence). CDR3 length equals 17 residues. CDR3 in DNA: TGTGCCAGCAGCTTATTTCCAAGACAGGGTAGTAATCAGCCCCAGCATTTT. Translated, it gives CASSLFPRQGSNQPQHF. Combining the CDR3 with reference TRBV5-5 and TRBJ1-5 gives the whole variable domain DAGVTQSPTHLIKTRGQQVTLRCSPISGHKSVSWYQQVLGQGPQFIFQYYEKEERGRGNFPDRFSARQFPNYSSELNVNALLLGDSALYLCASSLFPRQGSNQPQHFGDGTRLSIL.

The chain uses TRBV6-1 and TRBJ1-2; 7 positions match TRBD1. The CDR3 extends over 13 amino acids. V shed 6 bases and J 12 bases; nucleotides not matched to a gene: 13. Germline CDR1 and CDR2: MNHNS and SASEGT. CDR3 loop: CASRSSGTVSDTF. The CDR3 DNA follows: TGTGCCAGCAGATCCTCCGGGACAGTGAGCGACACCTTC.

This clone was observed a handful of times. The chain is built from TRBV19 and TRBJ1-6, with D hard to call. The germline CDR1 and CDR2 sequences are LNHDA and SQIVND (reference sequence). V lost 3 bases to trimming and J lost 9 bases, with 15 bases between them. The CDR3 is made up of 15 amino acids. This CDR3 is CASSMWQAAGSPLHF. The CDR3 DNA reads TGTGCCAGTAGTATGTGGCAGGCTGCGGGTTCACCCCTCCACTTT.